This T cell receptor (beta chain) is drawn from a study of regulatory T cells in long-lasting Graves disease. Noted time point: newly diagnosed GD, antithyroid drugs for less than 3 months. With RNA extracted from PBMCs as input, the TCR library was made. The sample holds many counts of this clonotype. Arm-PCR with iRepertoire HTBI primers amplified the CDR3 regions for these TCR beta libraries. TCRdb recomputed calls from the multiplex PCR reads with MiXCR, one row per CDR3 protein. The data contain about 450,000 distinct CDR3 sequences, 12% to 15% of them singletons. The same specimen was also included in a second study, on T cells in Graves' hyperthyroidism and ophthalmopathy.

The material was peripheral blood mononuclear cells (PBMCs), obtained at new diagnosis, from a patient treated with antithyroid drugs. This TCR was sampled from a woman in her fifties or sixties with Graves disease.

Written as DNA, the CDR3 is TGCGCCAGCAGCACAGACAGGGGGATGAACACTGAAGCTTTCTTT. Its protein product is CASSTDRGMNTEAFF. The chain employs TRBV5-1 and TRBJ1-1, with TRBD1 identical over 9 bases. The CDR3 contains 15 residues. With V trimmed by 4 bases and J by 0 bases, 4 bases remained unmatched. The germline V gene encodes CDR1 SGHRS and CDR2 YFSETQ. Using reference TRBV5-1 and TRBJ1-1 for the parts outside the CDR3, the full variable domain is KAGVTQTPRYLIKTRGQQVTLSCSPISGHRSVSWYQQTPGQGLQFLFEYFSETQRNKGNFPGRFSGRQFSNSRSEMNVSTLELGDSALYLCASSTDRGMNTEAFFGQGTRLTVV.